The T cell receptor beta chain under discussion was sequenced for a study of shared clonotypes between healthy human individuals. Worth noting for this clone: Antigen unknown.

Nashville, Tennessee was home to all donors, each a Caucasian adult. Study-level findings and limits: Non-shared clonotypes displayed generation probabilities falling below those of clonotypes present in all four donors. As a rule, naive subsets had a larger estimated richness than memory subsets.

V gave up 0 bases and J gave up 8 bases; unmatched junction bases: 9. Germline assignment: CDR1 LNHNV and CDR2 YYDKDF (reference sequence). This CDR3 is 16 amino acids long. Authors' processing steps: With immunoSEQ giving junction-only sequences and no quality scores, filtering differed. TCRdb's table, derived via immunoSEQ multiplex PCR, lists solely in-frame clones and lacks some. The D gene and trimming were derived from the DNA, and the V and J assignments and clone size from that table. This table has over 700,000 clones, 72% appearing once. Material for sequencing was memory CD4+ T cells sorted from blood. Sample subset: CD45RA-negative fraction. This clonotype was obtained from a woman aged 25-40 years in good health. The chain uses TRBV15 and TRBJ2-1, with TRBD2 matching 8 bases. This chain's CDR3 is CATSRDPREGSDEQFF. CDR3 nucleotides: TGTGCCACCAGCAGAGATCCCCGGGAGGGTAGCGATGAGCAGTTCTTC. The entire variable domain, with the rest obtained from reference TRBV15 and TRBJ2-1, is as follows: DAMVIQNPRYQVTQFGKPVTLSCSQTLNHNVMYWYQQKSSQAPKLLFHYYDKDFNNEADTPDNFQSRRPNTSFCFLDIRSPGLGDTAMYLCATSRDPREGSDEQFFGPGTRLTVL.